The present TCR beta chain was sequenced within a study of blood T cell repertoires in COVID-19. About the research overall: Spain, Italy and the United States supplied samples that represented acute and convalescent COVID-19.

Germline loops: CDR1 SGHTA, CDR2 FQGNSA. The CDR3 is 18 amino acids. Trimming took 0 bases from V and 5 from J; bases not matched to a gene: 12. Individuals aged about 18 to 90 years were recruited from about two dozen US areas. In the authors' workflow: Amplified reference gene primers provided the basis for estimating nucleated cell counts. TCRdb's copy holds only in-frame clones and misses some; the assay was immunoSEQ multiplex PCR. V and J calls and clone size follow that table, whereas D and trimming were derived from the DNA. The data contain 200,000 or so clones, 86% of them singletons. The TCR comes from a woman between 35 and 50 years old with acute COVID-19. The chain has TRBV7-2 and TRBJ2-5; TRBD1 aligns across 10 bases. Sequenced: PBMCs or T cells enriched from blood (not recorded which). CDR3 bases: TGTGCCAGCAGCTTAGCAGACAGGGGGCGGATCCGAGGGGAGACCCAGTACTTC. Encoded protein: CASSLADRGRIRGETQYF.